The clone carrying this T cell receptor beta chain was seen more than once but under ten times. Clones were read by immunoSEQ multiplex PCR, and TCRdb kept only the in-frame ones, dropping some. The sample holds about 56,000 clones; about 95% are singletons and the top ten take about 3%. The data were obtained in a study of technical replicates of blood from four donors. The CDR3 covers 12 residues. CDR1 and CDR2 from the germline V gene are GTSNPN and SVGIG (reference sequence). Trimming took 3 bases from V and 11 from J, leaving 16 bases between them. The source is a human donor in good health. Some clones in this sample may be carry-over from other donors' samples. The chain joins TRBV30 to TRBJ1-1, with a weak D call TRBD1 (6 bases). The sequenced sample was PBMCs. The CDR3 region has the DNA TGTGCCTGGAGGGGGGGGCGGTCGGAGGCTTTCTTT. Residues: CAWRGGRSEAFF.